The present TCR beta chain was sequenced within a study of T cells after yellow fever vaccination (dated by TCRdb to between 2018 and 2021). Some background on the complete study: The SMART-Seq v4 Ultra Low Input RNA kit was used to prepare libraries from fractions with low cell numbers. Blood was collected at multiple timepoints before and after primary and secondary immunization, and bulk PBMC replicates and cell subsets were isolated. To follow T-cell clones before and after primary and booster YFV17D yellow fever vaccination, bulk TCR alpha and beta repertoires were sequenced over time. The cohort comprised two healthy male donors, one aged 18 to 30 and one aged 30 to 40 years.

Beyond this particular receptor, the publication reports: The secondary T-cell response was found to be weaker but faster than the primary response, with a peak reached on day 5 rather than on day 15. FACS-sorted repertoires could contain abundant contaminating clonotypes from the bulk population, so computational filtering was required. Most clones expanded after primary vaccination (96% of CD4 and around nine tenths of CD8) were re-detected after the booster, suggesting that broad memory maintenance occurred. A small share of clonotypes was detected in both CD4 and CD8 compartments, with the overlap likely arising from convergent recombination. Only a couple of donors were included in the study, so the extent to which the findings can be generalized is limited.

Synthesis of TCR cDNA relied on 5'RACE template switching, a step that introduced a universal primer site along with unique molecular identifiers. Priming of cDNA synthesis was performed from both the TCR alpha and TCR beta constant segments. Library amplification used two PCR steps, and the second PCR step added sample barcodes and sequencing adapters. Sequencing of libraries was performed on Illumina HiSeq 2500 (2x100 bp) or NovaSeq (2x150 bp). The authors processed their data as follows. MIGEC handled demultiplexing of reads and collapsing into UMI consensus sequences, while MiXCR performed V(D)J alignment. Vaccine-responding clonotypes were defined with edgeR using replicate PBMC samples, requiring FDR below 0.01 and a log2 fold change above 5 up to day 15. Each bulk clonotype received a CD4 or CD8 identity based on whether the sequenced CD4 or CD8 repertoire contained that clonotype at higher abundance. TCRdb redid the processing of the public reads, applying fastp at Q25 and MiXCR, and retained in-frame beta chains. Each entry merges the rows of one CDR3 protein and shows their most common DNA and genes. These V and J calls originate from TCRdb's pipeline instead of the authors' own analysis. For this sample there are around 610,000 distinct CDR3 sequences; less than 15% appear just once. Over 12% of the sample is in the top ten clones.

The treatment or condition tag for this specimen amounts to: live attenuated yellow fever vaccine strain. At each blood-draw timepoint, two biological replicates of bulk PBMCs were collected. PBMCs were isolated from peripheral blood using a standard Ficoll-Paque protocol. TriZol was used to extract RNA from bulk PBMCs, CD4 and CD8 fractions, and dextramer-positive and dextramer-negative fractions. Note on this clonotype: What antigen it recognizes has not been identified. The input lacks base qualities; no much larger clone sits a single base away.

CDR1 SQVTM and CDR2 ANQGSEA are derived from the germline V gene. The CDR3, from cysteine to phenylalanine, totals 12 residues. Solely the CDR3 DNA is kept, with 36 bases framed from the first base. Deletion took 4 bases off V and 1 base off J, with a span of 7 bases between the germline ends. The chain is encoded by TRBV29-1 joined to TRBJ2-5, with no confident D gene call. This clonotype was obtained from a man in his thirties or forties who received the YFV17D yellow fever vaccine. Source: PBMCs, taken on the day of the yellow fever booster vaccination. CDR3 region: CSVARSQETQYF. The DNA reads TGCAGCGTTGCACGTAGCCAAGAGACCCAGTACTTC. Full variable domain (CDR3 extended with the reference TRBV29-1 and TRBJ2-5 proteins): SAVISQKPSRDICQRGTSLTIQCQVDSQVTMMFWYRQQPGQSLTLIATANQGSEATYESGFVIDKFPISRPNLTFSTLTVSNMSPEDSSIYLCSVARSQETQYFGPGTRLLVL.